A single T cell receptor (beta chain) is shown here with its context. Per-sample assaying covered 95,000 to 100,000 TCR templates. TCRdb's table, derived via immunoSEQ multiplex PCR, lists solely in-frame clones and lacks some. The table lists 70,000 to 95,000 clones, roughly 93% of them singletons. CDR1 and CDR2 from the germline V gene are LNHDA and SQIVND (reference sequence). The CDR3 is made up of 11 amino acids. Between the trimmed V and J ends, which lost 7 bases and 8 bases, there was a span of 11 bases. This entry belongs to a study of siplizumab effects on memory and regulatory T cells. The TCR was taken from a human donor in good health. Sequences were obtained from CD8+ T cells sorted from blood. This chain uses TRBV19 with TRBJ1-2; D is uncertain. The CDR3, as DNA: TGTGCCAGTATAGCGGGGAGCGGCTACACCTTC. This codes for CASIAGSGYTF.